These 22 T cell receptor beta chains came from one sample sequenced in a study of blood T cell repertoires in COVID-19 (dated by TCRdb to between 2020 and 2021). Library prep was done by the immunoSEQ multiplex PCR assay. The clones in this table, taken by TCRdb from immuneACCESS, are in-frame only. Not every clone is retained; where verified, under half of the shortfall comes from an unresolved V gene, and the cause of the rest is unknown. For this sample the table gives about 260,000 clones, of which about 90% were detected only once. The ten biggest clones cover 3.5% to 4.5% of the sample. Sequencing was done on a sample of peripheral blood. The receptors come from a woman aged 40 to 50 with acute or convalescent COVID-19.

The chain employs TRBV10-3 and TRBJ2-3; D is possibly TRBD2 (6 bases). The CDR3 contains 13 residues. CDR1 ENHRY and CDR2 SYGVKD come from the germline V gene. Trimming removed 7 bases at V and 2 bases at J, with 10 bases between. CDR3 DNA: TGTGCCATCACCCGGGACTTCACAGATACGCAGTATTTT. It is translated as CAITRDFTDTQYF.

The CDR3 protein is CASRGRGSEETQYF. The CDR3 DNA follows: TGTGCCAGCCGAGGAAGGGGTTCGGAAGAGACCCAGTACTTC. The chain recombines TRBV2 with TRBJ2-5, with D possibly being TRBD1 (5 bases). V shed 8 bases and J shed 3 bases, with 16 bases lying between them. The CDR3 is 14 amino acids. The V gene's germline CDR1 is SNHLY and CDR2 FYNNEI.

This clone has a handful of counts. The chain recombines TRBV7-4 with TRBJ1-4; D unclear. Trimming stripped 5 bases from V and 0 bases from J, with 10 bases between. Germline-derived CDR1 and CDR2 are SGHVT and SQSDAQ. The CDR3 extends over 15 amino acids. CDR3 nucleotides: TGTGCCAGCAGCCCTAACCTTGCAACTAATGAAAAACTGTTTTTT. Translated, it gives CASSPNLATNEKLFF.

This chain connects TRBV29-1 to TRBJ2-6; 9 nucleotides line up with TRBD1. The V gene end was trimmed by 4 bases and the J gene end by 0 bases; junction bases not matched to a gene: 10. This CDR3 spans 18 amino acids. Germline-derived CDR1 and CDR2 are SQVTM and ANQGSEA. The CDR3 spells CSVASGQGFISGANVLTF. The CDR3 DNA is TGCAGCGTTGCCTCGGGACAGGGTTTTATCTCTGGGGCCAACGTCCTGACTTTC.

The CDR3 DNA follows: TGTGCCAGCAGCTCACAGGGGACTGGCGGTGGCTACACCTTC. This translates into CASSSQGTGGGYTF. V is TRBV7-2 and J is TRBJ1-2, with 7 bases fitting TRBD1. Germline trimming cut 4 bases from V and 7 bases from J; bases unmatched to any gene: 9. Germline lookup yields CDR1 SGHTA and CDR2 FQGNSA. This CDR3 region has 14 residues.

J is TRBJ1-1 and V is TRBV6-5; no reliable D call. In germline, CDR1 is MNHEY, CDR2 SVGAGI. This CDR3 spans 13 amino acids. The V and J ends lost 6 bases and 7 bases respectively, with 15 bases between them. The CDR3 DNA is TGTGCCAGCAGAAAAAACAGATTGGGTGAAGCTTTCTTT. It codes for CASRKNRLGEAFF.

This clone occurred a few times. The chain combines TRBV11-2 with TRBJ2-1; 7 bases match TRBD2. Per the germline V gene, CDR1 is SGHAT and CDR2 is FQNNGV. CDR3 length: 12 amino acids. The V segment lost 11 bases and the J segment 6 bases; nucleotides outside the gene matches: 7. The CDR3, as DNA: TGTGCCGAGCGGGGCCAATTCAATGAGCAGTTCTTC. Amino acid sequence: CAERGQFNEQFF.

The V gene is TRBV18, the J gene TRBJ2-7, with 8 bases lining up with TRBD2. CDR3 length: 15 residues. V lost 2 bases and J lost 2; bases outside the gene matches: 5. The germline V gene encodes CDR1 KGHSH and CDR2 LQKENI. CDR3 region: CASSPTAGGAYEQYV. The CDR3 DNA reads as TGTGCCAGCTCACCAACGGCGGGGGGTGCCTACGAGCAGTACGTC.

The chain uses TRBV27 and TRBJ1-6; 8 nucleotides align to TRBD1. Trimming removed 3 bases from V and 6 bases from J; junction bases left unmatched: 1. CDR1 MNHEY and CDR2 SMNVEV come from the germline V gene (reference sequence). The CDR3 spans 14 residues. CDR3 bases: TGTGCCAGCAGTTTGGACAGGGCTAATTCACCCCTCCACTTT. It encodes CASSLDRANSPLHF.

V usage is TRBV19 and J usage is TRBJ1-5; weak D call: TRBD1 (5 bases). The germline CDR1 and CDR2 sequences are LNHDA and SQIVND (reference sequence). This CDR3 has 14 amino acids. Trimming stripped 4 bases from V and 0 bases from J, with 7 bases between. The CDR3, as DNA: TGTGCCAGTAGTAACGGGGGTAGCAATCAGCCCCAGCATTTT. Amino acids: CASSNGGSNQPQHF.

This chain connects TRBV7-9 to TRBJ2-7, with 8 nucleotides matching TRBD2. Germline CDR1 is SEHNR and CDR2 is FQNEAQ (reference sequence). V shed 3 bases, J shed 5 bases, and the junction held 6 bases outside the gene matches. CDR3 size: 14 residues. Here the CDR3 DNA reads TGTGCCAGCAGCTTTAGCGGGGTCGGGGACGAGCAGTACGTC. This codes for CASSFSGVGDEQYV.

The chain has TRBV19 and TRBJ1-2, with D perhaps TRBD1 (6 bases). V shed 1 base and J shed 5 bases, with 11 bases lying between them. The germline V gene encodes CDR1 LNHDA and CDR2 SQIVND (reference sequence). This CDR3 spans 14 amino acids. CDR3 residues: CASSIVGRGYGYTF. The CDR3 DNA sequence: TGTGCCAGTAGTATAGTGGGCAGGGGTTATGGCTACACCTTC.

This clone has a handful of counts. V gene TRBV24-1 combines with J gene TRBJ1-1, with D tentatively TRBD1 (5 bases). Germline V gene sequence: CDR1 KGHDR, CDR2 SFDVKD. Trimming pared 1 base from V and 1 base from J, leaving 15 bases between. The CDR3 covers 17 residues. CDR3 protein: CATSDFDSGKKNTEAFF. The CDR3, as DNA: TGTGCCACCAGTGATTTTGACAGTGGGAAGAAGAACACTGAAGCTTTCTTT.

This clone was found a few times. J is TRBJ1-6 and V is TRBV6-6; TRBD1 might be the D (5 bases). This CDR3 region has 14 residues. CDR1 is MNHNY and CDR2 is SVGAGI in the germline V gene (reference sequence). V was shortened by 10 bases and J by 10 bases, with 20 bases between the two germline ends. The CDR3 DNA reads as TGTGCCACCGGGGGGAGGGCCCGCGGGTCACCCCTCCACTTT. Amino acids: CATGGRARGSPLHF.

CDR3 loop: CASTALGRGTEAFF. The CDR3 nucleotides are TGTGCCAGCACAGCGCTAGGGAGAGGCACTGAAGCTTTCTTT. The rearrangement joins TRBV11-2 to TRBJ1-1; D gene uncertain. V was cut by 7 bases and J by 4 bases, with 16 bases left in between. Germline CDR1 and CDR2: SGHAT and FQNNGV. CDR3 size: 14 residues.

The V gene is TRBV29-1, the J gene TRBJ1-4, with a tentative D call TRBD1 (6 bases). CDR1 and CDR2 (germline): SQVTM, ANQGSEA. This CDR3 contains 13 residues. The ends were cut back, 6 bases at V and 4 bases at J, with 12 bases in the middle. The CDR3 DNA follows: TGCAGCGTACGGGACACCTTTAATGAAAAACTGTTTTTT. Translating gives CSVRDTFNEKLFF.

The genes are TRBV18 and TRBJ1-1; tentatively, D is TRBD1 (5 bases). The CDR3 spans 17 residues. Per the germline V gene, CDR1 is KGHSH and CDR2 is LQKENI. V dropped 3 bases and J dropped 0 bases, with 17 bases sitting between them. This CDR3 is CASSPMSRGTLNTEAFF. The DNA of the CDR3 is TGTGCCAGCTCACCTATGTCAAGGGGCACCCTGAACACTGAAGCTTTCTTT. Full variable domain (rest looked up from reference TRBV18 and TRBJ1-1): NAGVMQNPRHLVRRRGQEARLRCSPMKGHSHVYWYRQLPEEGLKFMVYLQKENIIDESGMPKERFSAEFPKEGPSILRIQQVVRGDSAAYFCASSPMSRGTLNTEAFFGQGTRLTVV.

This chain links TRBV7-9 with TRBJ2-3; TRBD1 might be the D (6 bases). V gave up 5 bases and J gave up 0 bases, with 15 bases separating them. Germline values: CDR1 SEHNR, CDR2 FQNEAQ (reference sequence). This CDR3 spans 16 amino acids. The CDR3 here is CASSHTGYSSTDTQYF. The CDR3 nucleotides read TGTGCCAGCAGCCACACAGGGTATTCTAGCACAGATACGCAGTATTTT.

CDR3 coding DNA: TGTGCCAGCGGACAGCGGATGAACACTGAAGCTTTCTTT. Translation gives CASGQRMNTEAFF. The chain couples TRBV2 to TRBJ1-1, with TRBD1 as a possible D gene (6 bases). The V end was cut by 8 bases, the J end by 0 bases, with 10 bases between. The CDR3 is made up of 13 amino acids. Germline-derived CDR1 and CDR2 are SNHLY and FYNNEI.

The rearrangement uses TRBV18 and TRBJ2-6, with 8 bases aligning to TRBD1. Trimming took 2 bases from V and 2 from J; bases not matched to a gene: 8. The CDR3 is 18 residues long. In germline, CDR1 is KGHSH, CDR2 LQKENI. CDR3 coding DNA: TGTGCCAGCTCACCATTTGGACAGGGAGGCACTGGGGCCAACGTCCTGACTTTC. Translated, it gives CASSPFGQGGTGANVLTF.

The J gene is TRBJ2-5, the V gene TRBV5-4; possible D gene TRBD2, 5 bases. CDR3 size: 16 residues. V lost 0 bases and J 5 bases, leaving 17 bases between the germline ends. Germline values: CDR1 SGHNT, CDR2 YYREEE (reference sequence). In nucleotides, the CDR3 is TGTGCCAGCAGCTTGGGTACAGAGAGGGTCGGTGAGACCCAGTACTTC. It specifies CASSLGTERVGETQYF. Complete variable domain (other parts from reference TRBV5-4 and TRBJ2-5): ETGVTQSPTHLIKTRGQQVTLRCSSQSGHNTVSWYQQALGQGPQFIFQYYREEENGRGNFPPRFSGLQFPNYSSELNVNALELDDSALYLCASSLGTERVGETQYFGPGTRLLVL.

The chain is built from TRBV30 and TRBJ1-1, with D tentatively TRBD1 (5 bases). V was pared by 4 bases and J by 0 bases, with 9 bases between. Germline-derived CDR1 and CDR2 are GTSNPN and SVGIG (reference sequence). This CDR3 has 13 amino acids. CDR3 sequence (DNA): TGTGCCTGGATGGAGGGGATGAACACTGAAGCTTTCTTT. This sequence encodes CAWMEGMNTEAFF. The full variable domain, rest sourced from reference TRBV30 and TRBJ1-1, is SQTIHQWPATLVQPVGSPLSLECTVEGTSNPNLYWYRQAAGRGLQLLFYSVGIGQISSEVPQNLSASRPQDRQFILSSKKLLLSDSGFYLCAWMEGMNTEAFFGQGTRLTVV.